These 8 T cell receptor beta chains were all obtained from the same sample, sequenced in a study of cytomegalovirus exposure and HLA in healthy donors. This table comes from immunoSEQ multiplex PCR, and its TCRdb copy is limited to in-frame clones, with some not included. Among about 140,000 clones, less than 90% were seen once, and the ten largest hold less than 3.5%. The source material was PBMCs. The receptor set was obtained from a young man in good health and CMV-seronegative.

Turning to this clone: In the same sample, other DNA sequences code for this CDR3. The rearrangement joins TRBV6-5 to TRBJ1-2, with D possibly TRBD1 on 5 matching bases. The germline gives CDR1 MNHEY, CDR2 SVGAGI. The CDR3 is 11 residues long. V lost 6 bases and J 5 bases, leaving 7 bases between the germline ends. This chain's CDR3 is CASSSGYGYTF. DNA of the CDR3: TGTGCCAGCAGCTCAGGGTATGGCTACACCTTC.

The chain couples TRBV5-6 to TRBJ1-6, with D uncertain. CDR3 size: 14 residues. V was clipped by 0 bases and J by 8 bases, with 9 bases between them. Germline V gene lookup returns CDR1 SGHDT and CDR2 YYEEEE. The CDR3 DNA reads as TGTGCCAGCAGCTTGGGGGAGGGATATTCACCCCTCCACTTT. This sequence encodes CASSLGEGYSPLHF.

The chain combines TRBV11-3 with TRBJ2-1; weak D call: TRBD2 (5 bases). CDR3 size: 13 residues. V lost 2 bases, J lost 4 bases, and 6 bases lay in between. Germline CDR1 and CDR2: SGHNT and YENEEA. The chain's CDR3 is CASSLREYNEQFF. The CDR3 DNA reads as TGTGCCAGCAGCTTAAGGGAGTACAATGAGCAGTTCTTC.

The chain employs TRBV6-1 and TRBJ1-2, with D perhaps matching TRBD1 (5 bases). V lost 6 bases and J 7 bases, leaving 21 bases between the germline ends. There are 15 residues in the CDR3. Per germline, CDR1 MNHNS and CDR2 SASEGT. The CDR3 nucleotides read TGTGCCAGCAGGGACCAGGGCTCAAGTAAGCGTGGCTACACCTTC. Amino acids: CASRDQGSSKRGYTF.

The chain uses TRBV5-1 and TRBJ2-2; 7 bases match TRBD1. This CDR3 is built from 14 residues. After removal of 5 bases from V and 2 bases from J, the junction contained 3 bases not matched to a gene. Germline CDR1 SGHRS, CDR2 YFSETQ. CDR3 bases: TGCGCCAGCAGTGACAGGGAAAACACCGGGGAGCTGTTTTTT. This encodes CASSDRENTGELFF.

J is TRBJ2-7 and V is TRBV2; 7 nucleotides agree with TRBD1. CDR1 and CDR2 from the germline V gene are SNHLY and FYNNEI. The CDR3 runs to 15 residues. J lost 3 bases, V lost 1 base, and 6 bases had no gene match. CDR3 coding DNA: TGTGCCAGCAGTGAAGGGCAGGGGGTTGGCTACGAGCAGTACTTC. It codes for CASSEGQGVGYEQYF.

The chain carries TRBV4-3 and TRBJ1-3; D gene unclear. V was pared by 0 bases and J by 0 bases, with 9 bases between. The germline V gene encodes CDR1 LGHNA and CDR2 YSLEER. The CDR3 runs to 16 residues. CDR3 in DNA: TGCGCCAGCAGCCAAGATGCCGGGAACTCTGGAAACACCATATATTTT. Translation gives CASSQDAGNSGNTIYF.

The chain carries TRBV2 and TRBJ2-7; the match to TRBD2 covers 8 bases. The junction had 12 bases not matched to a gene; V was cut back by 5 bases and J by 6 bases. Germline V gives CDR1 SNHLY, CDR2 FYNNEI. This CDR3 region has 15 residues. CDR3 region: CASSPAGTRWTEQYF. CDR3 in DNA: TGTGCCAGCAGTCCCGCCGGGACTAGATGGACCGAGCAGTACTTC.